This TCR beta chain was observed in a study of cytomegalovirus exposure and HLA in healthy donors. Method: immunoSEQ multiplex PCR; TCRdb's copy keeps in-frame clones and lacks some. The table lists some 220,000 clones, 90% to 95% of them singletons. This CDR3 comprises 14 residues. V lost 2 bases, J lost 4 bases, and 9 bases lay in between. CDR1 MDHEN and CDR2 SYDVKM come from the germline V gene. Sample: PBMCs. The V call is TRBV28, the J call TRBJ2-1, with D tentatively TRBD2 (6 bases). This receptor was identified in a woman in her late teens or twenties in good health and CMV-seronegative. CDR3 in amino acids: CASSLERVYNEQFF. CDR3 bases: TGTGCCAGCAGTTTAGAGCGGGTTTACAATGAGCAGTTCTTC.